The sequence of this T cell receptor (beta chain) was determined in a study of response to subunit inactivated influenza vaccine. MiXCR, applied by TCRdb to the RT-PCR reads, yields one record per CDR3 protein. The sample has around 790,000 distinct CDR3 sequences, around 20% seen once. CDR3 length: 13 amino acids. Germline CDR1 and CDR2: SGHRS and YFSETQ. Trimming took off 0 bases at V and 6 bases at J, with 8 bases between the two ends. Comments on this clonotype: As yet, its antigen is unknown.

Notes on the study in general: That few new T cells are recruited by each seasonal influenza vaccination was the authors' suggestion.

This sample comprised PBMCs from blood, obtained around 5 days after vaccination. This TCR was recovered from a man in his forties or fifties who received an inactivated influenza vaccine. This chain connects TRBV5-1 to TRBJ2-3; D is perhaps TRBD2 (5 bases). The CDR3 bases are TGCGCCAGCAGCTTGGCCGGGGATGATACGCAGTATTTT. Its translation: CASSLAGDDTQYF.